This T cell receptor (beta chain) was found in a study of OX40 agonist ivuxolimab in advanced cancers. On the study more broadly: It was permissible to have had prior anti-PD-1, anti-PD-L1 or anti-CTLA-4 therapy, and about 40% had some.

Clones were sequenced by immunoSEQ multiplex PCR, and TCRdb holds only the in-frame ones, with some missing. Of around 120,000 clones listed, over 75% are singletons. Whole-study results and caveats: CD4+ and CD8+ T cells in blood underwent clonal expansion by week 6 at 0.1 to 3.0 mg/kg. Fewer expanded clones were found on average in CD4+ than in CD8+ T cells.

In this sample, this clone turned up once. As yet, its antigen is unknown. This sequence was found in an adult with an advanced solid tumor such as melanoma, head and neck, liver or kidney cancer. The source was CD4+ or CD8+ T cells sorted from blood, collected in a trial of the OX40 agonist ivuxolimab.

CDR3 coding DNA: TGCGCCAGCAGCTTGGGACAGCTCGCGAACACCGGGGAGCTGTTTTTT. Amino acids: CASSLGQLANTGELFF. This sequence joins TRBV5-1 and TRBJ2-2; TRBD1 might be the D (5 bases). The CDR3 covers 16 residues. Germline V gene lookup returns CDR1 SGHRS and CDR2 YFSETQ. Trimming removed 0 bases from V and 0 bases from J, with 9 bases in between.